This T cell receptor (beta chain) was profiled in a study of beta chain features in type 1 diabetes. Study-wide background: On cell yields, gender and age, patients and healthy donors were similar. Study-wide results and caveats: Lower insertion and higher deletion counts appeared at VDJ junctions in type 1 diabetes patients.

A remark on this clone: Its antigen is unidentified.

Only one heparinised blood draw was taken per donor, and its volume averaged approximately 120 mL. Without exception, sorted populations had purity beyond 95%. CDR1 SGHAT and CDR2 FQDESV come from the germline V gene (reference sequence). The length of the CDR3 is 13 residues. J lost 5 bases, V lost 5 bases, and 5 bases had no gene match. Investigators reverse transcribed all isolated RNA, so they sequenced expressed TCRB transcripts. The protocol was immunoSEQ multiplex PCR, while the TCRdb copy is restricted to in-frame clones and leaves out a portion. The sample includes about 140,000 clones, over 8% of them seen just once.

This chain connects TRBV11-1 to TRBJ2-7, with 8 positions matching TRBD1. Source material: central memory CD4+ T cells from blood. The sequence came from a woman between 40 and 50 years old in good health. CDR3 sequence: CASSRDRSNEQYF. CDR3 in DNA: TGTGCCAGCAGCAGGGACAGGTCTAACGAGCAGTACTTC.